One sample yielded the 18 T cell receptor beta chains listed below, sequenced in a study of T cell repertoires in cytomegalovirus infection. TCRdb fed the reads into MiXCR, producing one record per CDR3 protein. Here the sample spans about 200,000 distinct CDR3 sequences, 8% to 10% being singletons. The sequencing sample was made of PBMCs. The source is a human donor in good health (CMV status not recorded). Some clones in this sample may be carry-over from other donors' samples.

The chain recombines TRBV27 with TRBJ1-1; possible D gene TRBD1, 5 bases. The ends were cut back, 4 bases at V and 3 bases at J, with 15 bases in the middle. Per germline, CDR1 MNHEY and CDR2 SMNVEV (reference sequence). The CDR3 spans 15 residues. The CDR3 loop is CASSSDSRPDTEAFF. The DNA of the CDR3 is TGTGCCAGCAGTTCCGACAGTAGACCTGACACTGAAGCTTTCTTT.

This clonotype was counted ten times or more. The CDR3 protein is CASSPTRGGGNEQYF. CDR3 nucleotide sequence: TGTGCCAGCAGCCCGACACGAGGGGGTGGCAACGAGCAGTACTTC. V and J are TRBV7-9 and TRBJ2-7, with D tentatively TRBD1 (6 bases). The CDR3 is made up of 15 amino acids. The V end lost 5 bases, the J end lost 5 bases, and 19 bases lay between the germline ends. Germline CDR1 reads SEHNR; CDR2 reads FQNEAQ (reference sequence).

This clonotype was found a few times. The rearrangement joins TRBV14 to TRBJ2-3; unclear D gene. Trimming took off 0 bases at V and 3 bases at J, with 16 bases between the two ends. Germline assignment: CDR1 SGHDN and CDR2 FVKESK. The CDR3 runs to 17 residues. The CDR3 DNA follows: TGTGCCAGCAGCCAAGAAGTTGGAGTCGGATTAACAGATACGCAGTATTTT. Protein: CASSQEVGVGLTDTQYF.

Comments on this clonotype: One end of the junction is discordant with germline, which a read error may explain. The chain recombines TRBV27 with TRBJ2-2; D uncertain. The CDR3 spans 11 residues. CDR1 is MNHEY and CDR2 is SMNVEV in the germline V gene (reference sequence). Here the CDR3 DNA reads TGTGCCAGCGCGAACTCCGGGGAGCTGTTTTTT. It translates to CASANSGELFF.

This rearrangement joins TRBV27 to TRBJ2-6; TRBD2 is a possible D gene (6 bases). CDR3 size: 18 residues. The germline CDR1 and CDR2 sequences are MNHEY and SMNVEV (reference sequence). The germline V and J ends were trimmed by 5 bases and 4 bases, with 21 bases remaining between them. The CDR3 loop reads CASSKSPRGASGANVLTF. Written as DNA, the CDR3 is TGTGCCAGCAGTAAATCCCCCCGCGGGGCCTCAGGGGCCAACGTCCTGACTTTC.

This chain uses TRBV20-1 with TRBJ1-1; 8 bases agree with TRBD1. V was clipped by 3 bases and J by 12 bases; unmatched bases: 9. CDR1 DFQATT and CDR2 SNEGSKA come from the germline V gene (reference sequence). The CDR3 consists of 12 residues. The CDR3: CSASSGGLRTFF. CDR3 sequence (DNA): TGCAGTGCTAGTTCAGGGGGCCTTAGGACTTTCTTT.

This clonotype showed up just a few times. The DNA is left out, because the CDR3 cannot be placed on it with certainty; the CDR3 is given as TCRdb lists it. V usage is TRBV20-1 and J usage is TRBJ1-2; TRBD1 is the table's D call and was not checked against the DNA. CDR1 is DFQATT, CDR2 SNEGSKA, per germline (reference sequence). Inclusive of both ends, the CDR3 amounts to 14 amino acids. Here the CDR3 reads CSAPLADRLYGCTF.

This clonotype was observed many times. V is TRBV7-9 and J is TRBJ2-4; 7 nucleotides align to TRBD1. Germline V gene sequence: CDR1 SEHNR, CDR2 FQNEAQ (reference sequence). V was pared by 4 bases and J by 3 bases, with 21 bases of the junction left unmatched. This CDR3 is 20 amino acids long. The CDR3 loop reads CASSSTGASSIAVGKNIQYF. The CDR3 DNA is TGTGCCAGCAGCTCCACAGGGGCGTCGTCCATCGCAGTAGGCAAAAACATTCAGTACTTC.

This clonotype occurred many times. This chain uses TRBV28 with TRBJ2-3; weak D call: TRBD1 (6 bases). The germline gives CDR1 MDHEN, CDR2 SYDVKM. V dropped 3 bases and J dropped 2 bases, with 18 bases sitting between them. The CDR3 totals 17 residues. This chain's CDR3 is CASSLRARGRFTDTQYF. As DNA, the CDR3 is TGTGCCAGCAGTTTGAGGGCCAGGGGAAGGTTCACAGATACGCAGTATTTT.

This clonotype was counted between two and nine times. The rearrangement links TRBV6-2 or TRBV6-3 to TRBJ2-1; no clear D gene. The CDR3 totals 11 residues. Germline V gene lookup returns CDR1 MNHEY and CDR2 SVGEGT. Trimming cost V 6 bases and J 12 bases, with 12 bases left between them. The CDR3 region has the DNA TGTGCCAGCAGCCTCGGGTCGTTGCAGTTCTTC. Translated, it gives CASSLGSLQFF.

This clonotype was picked up many times. The rearrangement uses TRBV7-8 and TRBJ2-7; D may match TRBD1 or TRBD2 (6 bases each). CDR1 is SGHVS and CDR2 is FQNEAQ in the germline V gene. This CDR3 has 15 amino acids. Trimming cost V 6 bases and J 4 bases, with 19 bases left between them. The CDR3 loop reads CASRLEGGVLYEQYF. CDR3 coding DNA: TGTGCCAGCAGGTTGGAGGGGGGAGTACTTTACGAGCAGTACTTC.

This clonotype was seen at least ten times. The chain combines TRBV29-1 with TRBJ1-5; the match to TRBD1 covers 8 bases. Germline CDR1 reads SQVTM; CDR2 reads ANQGSEA. This CDR3 spans 14 amino acids. After removal of 4 bases from V and 7 bases from J, the junction contained 9 bases not matched to a gene. This CDR3 is CSVGGQGARQPQHF. DNA for the CDR3: TGCAGCGTTGGGGGGCAGGGGGCGAGGCAGCCCCAGCATTTT.

The chain is built from TRBV29-1 and TRBJ2-3, with 7 bases aligning to TRBD2. V lost 1 base, J lost 0 bases, and 7 bases stayed unmatched. This CDR3 is 16 amino acids long. Germline V CDR1 and CDR2: SQVTM, ANQGSEA. In nucleotides, the CDR3 is TGCAGCGTTGAAGGTGGAGCGGGGATTAGCACAGATACGCAGTATTTT. As protein: CSVEGGAGISTDTQYF.

This clonotype has a count of ten or more. At one of its ends the junction is not consistent with the germline gene, which may arise from a read error. V and J are TRBV7-7 and TRBJ2-5; TRBD2 agrees at 10 bases. Germline assignment: CDR1 SSHAT and CDR2 FNYEAQ (reference sequence). This CDR3 contains 16 residues. This chain's CDR3 is CASSTLAGDFQETQYF. The CDR3 DNA follows: TGTGCTAGCAGCACCCTAGCGGGAGATTTCCAAGAGACCCAGTACTTC.

This clonotype was seen repeatedly, ten times or more. The gene calls are TRBV7-6 and TRBJ1-1; TRBD1 might be the D (6 bases). The CDR3 sequence is 14 residues long. V lost 4 bases, J lost 0 bases, and 9 bases lay in between. The germline CDR1 and CDR2 sequences are SGHVS and FNYEAQ. CDR3 region: CASSYGQMNTEAFF. The CDR3 coding sequence is TGTGCCAGCAGCTACGGACAGATGAACACTGAAGCTTTCTTT. The variable domain in full, completed from reference TRBV7-6 and TRBJ1-1, reads GAGVSQSPRYKVTKRGQDVALRCDPISGHVSLYWYRQALGQGPEFLTYFNYEAQQDKSGLPNDRFSAERPEGSISTLTIQRTEQRDSAMYRCASSYGQMNTEAFFGQGTRLTVV.

This clonotype was found many times. The chain has TRBV28 and TRBJ2-1, with no clear D. This CDR3 contains 14 residues. The ends were cut back, 1 base at V and 8 bases at J, with 12 bases in the middle. The germline CDR1 and CDR2 sequences are MDHEN and SYDVKM. This CDR3 reads CASSLSALFDEQFF. The CDR3 DNA is TGTGCCAGCAGTTTATCCGCACTATTCGATGAGCAGTTCTTC.

This clonotype was seen at least ten times. The chain recombines TRBV10-3 with TRBJ1-2; the match to TRBD1 covers 8 bases. J gave up 5 bases and V 11 bases, and 16 bases lay outside the gene matches. CDR3 length: 15 residues. Germline V gene data show CDR1 as ENHRY and CDR2 as SYGVKD. Here the CDR3 reads CAAGTGSSHGYGYTF. The DNA for the CDR3 is TGTGCCGCCGGGACAGGCAGCTCACATGGGTATGGCTACACCTTC.

This clonotype was counted at least ten times. The rearrangement uses TRBV27 and TRBJ1-1, with a tentative D call TRBD1 (5 bases). Germline values: CDR1 MNHEY, CDR2 SMNVEV (reference sequence). The ends were cut back, 4 bases at V and 2 bases at J, with 14 bases in the middle. There are 15 residues in the CDR3. The CDR3 loop is CASSWGTPVNTEAFF. CDR3 sequence (DNA): TGTGCCAGCAGTTGGGGGACGCCGGTCAACACTGAAGCTTTCTTT.